This entry features one T cell receptor beta chain sequence. Its antigen remains undetermined. Per-nucleotide qualities are absent, and no much larger clonotype sits a single base away. This entry belongs to a study of control samples from healthy donors and cancer patients (dated by TCRdb to 2018 to 2020). V is trimmed back by 9 bases and J by 9 bases, and the junction contains 14 bases that no gene match accounts for. There are 15 amino acids in the CDR3, from cysteine to phenylalanine inclusive. Just CDR3 DNA is preserved here, 45 bases in frame from base 1. The CDR1 and CDR2 encoded by the germline V gene are MNHEY and SVGAGI. Receptors were amplified or captured by the immunoSEQ multiplex PCR assay. TCRdb carries this immuneACCESS record with in-frame sequences only. Its versions omit some clonotypes, under half of them owing to an unresolved V gene in the studies checked, with the rest unexplained. This sample lists over 75,000 clones; roughly 89% were detected once. In total, the top ten clones hold 15% to 18% of the sample.

This receptor chain uses TRBV6-5 and TRBJ1-6; 7 middle bases align to TRBD1. The TCR originated in a young man in good health. The sequenced sample consisted of blood. The CDR3 in this case is CASRFLQGTTSPLHF. The DNA sequence is given as TGTGCCAGTAGATTCTTACAGGGGACAACTTCACCCCTCCACTTT.